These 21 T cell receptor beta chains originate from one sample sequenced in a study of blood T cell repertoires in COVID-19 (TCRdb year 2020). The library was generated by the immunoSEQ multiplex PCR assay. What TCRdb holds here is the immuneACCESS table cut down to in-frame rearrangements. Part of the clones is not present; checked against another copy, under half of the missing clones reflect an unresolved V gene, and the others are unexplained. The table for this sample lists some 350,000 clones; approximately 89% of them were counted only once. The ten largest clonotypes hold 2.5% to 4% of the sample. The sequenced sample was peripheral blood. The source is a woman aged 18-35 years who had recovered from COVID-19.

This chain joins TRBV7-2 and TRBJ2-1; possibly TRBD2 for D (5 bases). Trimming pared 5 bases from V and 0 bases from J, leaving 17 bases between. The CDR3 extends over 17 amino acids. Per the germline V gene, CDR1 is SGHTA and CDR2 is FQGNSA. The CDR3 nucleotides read TGTGCCAGCAGCGCCTTGGGTCTGGGGAGCTCCTACAATGAGCAGTTCTTC. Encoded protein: CASSALGLGSSYNEQFF. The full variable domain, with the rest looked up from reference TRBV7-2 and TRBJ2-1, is GAGVSQSPSNKVTEKGKDVELRCDPISGHTALYWYRQSLGQGLEFLIYFQGNSAPDKSGLPSDRFSAERTGGSVSTLTIQRTQQEDSAVYLCASSALGLGSSYNEQFFGPGTRLTVL.

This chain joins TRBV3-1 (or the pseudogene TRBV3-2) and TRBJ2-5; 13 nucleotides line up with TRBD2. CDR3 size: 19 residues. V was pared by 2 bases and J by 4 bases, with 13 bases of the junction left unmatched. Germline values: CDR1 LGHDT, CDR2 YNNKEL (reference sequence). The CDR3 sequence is CASSQTSGRVEEFRETQYF. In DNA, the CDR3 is TGTGCCAGCAGCCAAACTAGCGGGAGGGTCGAGGAGTTTCGAGAGACCCAGTACTTC.

CDR3 in amino acids: CASSALLLGNQPQHF. The DNA of the CDR3 is TGCGCCAGCAGCGCCCTCCTTCTAGGCAATCAGCCCCAGCATTTT. V gene TRBV4-1 combines with J gene TRBJ1-5; D ambiguous. CDR3 length: 15 residues. V was shortened by 5 bases and J by 2 bases, with 13 bases between the two germline ends. Germline V gene lookup returns CDR1 MGHRA and CDR2 YSYEKL.

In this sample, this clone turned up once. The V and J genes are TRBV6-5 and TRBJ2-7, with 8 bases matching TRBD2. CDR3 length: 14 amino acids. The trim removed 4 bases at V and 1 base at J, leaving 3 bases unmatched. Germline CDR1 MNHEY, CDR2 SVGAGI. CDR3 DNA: TGTGCCAGCAGTTCCGGGGGGGGATCCTACGAGCAGTACGTC. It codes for CASSSGGGSYEQYV.

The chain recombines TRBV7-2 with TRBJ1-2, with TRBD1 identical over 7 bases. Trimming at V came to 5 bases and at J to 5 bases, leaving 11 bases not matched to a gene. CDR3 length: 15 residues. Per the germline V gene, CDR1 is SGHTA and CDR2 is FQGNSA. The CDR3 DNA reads TGTGCCAGCAGCCTAAAAGTGACAGGGCTATATGGCTACACCTTC. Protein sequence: CASSLKVTGLYGYTF.

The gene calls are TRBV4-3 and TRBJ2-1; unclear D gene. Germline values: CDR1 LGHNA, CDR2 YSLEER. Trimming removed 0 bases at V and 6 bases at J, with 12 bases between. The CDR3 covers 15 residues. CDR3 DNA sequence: TGCGCCAGCAGCCAAGATACAGCACTCGTCAATGAGCAGTTCTTC. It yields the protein CASSQDTALVNEQFF.

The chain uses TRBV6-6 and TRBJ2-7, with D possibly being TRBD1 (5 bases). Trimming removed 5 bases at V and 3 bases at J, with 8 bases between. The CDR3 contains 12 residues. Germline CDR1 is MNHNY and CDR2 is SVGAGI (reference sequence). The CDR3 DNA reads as TGTGCCAGCAGTGGACACCTCTACGAGCAGTACGTC. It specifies CASSGHLYEQYV.

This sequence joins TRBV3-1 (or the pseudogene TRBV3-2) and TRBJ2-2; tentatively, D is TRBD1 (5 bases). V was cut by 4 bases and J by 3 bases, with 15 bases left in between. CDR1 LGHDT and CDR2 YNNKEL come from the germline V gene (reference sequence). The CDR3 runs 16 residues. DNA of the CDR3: TGTGCCAGCAGCCGAAAGTCTGGGGCCGACACCGGGGAGCTGTTTTTT. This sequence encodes CASSRKSGADTGELFF.

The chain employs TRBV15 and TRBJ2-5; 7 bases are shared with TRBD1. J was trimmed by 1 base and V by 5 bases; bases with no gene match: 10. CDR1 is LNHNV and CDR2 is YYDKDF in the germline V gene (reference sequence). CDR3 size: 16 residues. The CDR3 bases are TGTGCCACCAGCGGCTACAGGGGCTTCGGCCAAGAGACCCAGTACTTC. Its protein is CATSGYRGFGQETQYF.

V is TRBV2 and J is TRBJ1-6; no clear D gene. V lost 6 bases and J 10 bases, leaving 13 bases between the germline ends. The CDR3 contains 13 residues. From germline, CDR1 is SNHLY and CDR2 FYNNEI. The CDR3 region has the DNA TGTGCCAGCAGCTCCAGCGGGGAATCACCCCTCCACTTT. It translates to CASSSSGESPLHF. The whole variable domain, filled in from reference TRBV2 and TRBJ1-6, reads EPEVTQTPSHQVTQMGQEVILRCVPISNHLYFYWYRQILGQKVEFLVSFYNNEISEKSEIFDDQFSVERPDGSNFTLKIRSTKLEDSAMYFCASSSSGESPLHFGNGTRLTVT.

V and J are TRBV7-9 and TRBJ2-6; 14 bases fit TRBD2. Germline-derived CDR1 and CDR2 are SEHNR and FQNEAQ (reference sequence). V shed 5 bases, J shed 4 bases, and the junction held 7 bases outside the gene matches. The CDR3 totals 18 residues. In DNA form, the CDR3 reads TGTGCCAGCAGCGCGGGACTAGCGGGAGTGGAAGGGGCCAACGTCCTGACTTTC. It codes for CASSAGLAGVEGANVLTF.

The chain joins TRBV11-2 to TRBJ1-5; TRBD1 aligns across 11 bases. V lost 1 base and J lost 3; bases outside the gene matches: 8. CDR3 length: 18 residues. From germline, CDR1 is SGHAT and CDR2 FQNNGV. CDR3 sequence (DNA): TGTGCCAGCAGCTTAGGTAGGACAGGGGGCCTACTCAATCAGCCCCAGCATTTT. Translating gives CASSLGRTGGLLNQPQHF. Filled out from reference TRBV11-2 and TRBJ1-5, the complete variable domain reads EAGVAQSPRYKIIEKRQSVAFWCNPISGHATLYWYQQILGQGPKLLIQFQNNGVVDDSQLPKDRFSAERLKGVDSTLKIQPAKLEDSAVYLCASSLGRTGGLLNQPQHFGDGTRLSIL.

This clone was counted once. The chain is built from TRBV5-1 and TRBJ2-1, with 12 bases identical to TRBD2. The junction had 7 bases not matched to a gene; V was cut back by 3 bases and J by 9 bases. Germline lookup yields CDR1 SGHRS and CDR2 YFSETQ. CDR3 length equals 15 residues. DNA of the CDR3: TGCGCCAGCAGCTCCGGACTAGCGGGGCAGGGTGAGCAGTTCTTC. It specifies CASSSGLAGQGEQFF.

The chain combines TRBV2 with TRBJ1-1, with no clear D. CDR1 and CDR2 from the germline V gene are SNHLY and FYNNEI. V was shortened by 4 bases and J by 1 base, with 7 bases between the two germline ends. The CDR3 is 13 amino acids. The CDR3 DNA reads TGTGCCAGCAGTGTAGACACGAACACTGAAGCTTTCTTT. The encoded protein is CASSVDTNTEAFF.

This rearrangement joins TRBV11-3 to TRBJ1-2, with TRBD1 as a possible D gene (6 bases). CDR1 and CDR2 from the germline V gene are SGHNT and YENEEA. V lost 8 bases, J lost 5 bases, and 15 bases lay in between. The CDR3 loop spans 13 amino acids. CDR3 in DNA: TGTGCCAGCCACGGACCCCAGGGGTATGGCTACACCTTC. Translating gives CASHGPQGYGYTF.

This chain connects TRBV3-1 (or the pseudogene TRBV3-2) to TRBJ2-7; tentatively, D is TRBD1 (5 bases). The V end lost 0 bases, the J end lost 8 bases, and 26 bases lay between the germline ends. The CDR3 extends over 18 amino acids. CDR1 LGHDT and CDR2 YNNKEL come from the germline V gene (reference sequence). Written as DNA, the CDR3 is TGTGCCAGCAGCCAAGATCGAAGGTCGGGCAGGGTCCGAAGTCAGCAGTACGTC. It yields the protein CASSQDRRSGRVRSQQYV.

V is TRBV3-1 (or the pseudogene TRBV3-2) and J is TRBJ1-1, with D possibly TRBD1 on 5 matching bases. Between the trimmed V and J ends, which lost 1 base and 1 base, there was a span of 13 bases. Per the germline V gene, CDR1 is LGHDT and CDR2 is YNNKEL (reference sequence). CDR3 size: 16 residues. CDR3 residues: CASSQGRAQGNTEAFF. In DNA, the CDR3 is TGTGCCAGCAGCCAAGGACGAGCTCAGGGGAACACTGAAGCTTTCTTT.

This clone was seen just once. DNA of the CDR3: TGTGCCAGCAGCGTAGTTGGGCAGACATCCTACAATGAGCAGTTCTTC. Its protein is CASSVVGQTSYNEQFF. J is TRBJ2-1 and V is TRBV9; D is undetermined. The germline gives CDR1 SGDLS, CDR2 YYNGEE. This CDR3 has 16 amino acids. V was cut by 0 bases and J by 1 base, with 11 bases left in between.

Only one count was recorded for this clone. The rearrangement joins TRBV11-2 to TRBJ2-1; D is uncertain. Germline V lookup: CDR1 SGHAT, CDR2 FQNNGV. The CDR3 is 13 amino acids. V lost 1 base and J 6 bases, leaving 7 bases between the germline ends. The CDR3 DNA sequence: TGTGCCAGCAGCTTAGGGCTCCTCAATGAGCAGTTCTTC. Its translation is CASSLGLLNEQFF.

The CDR3 DNA follows: TGTGCCAGCAGCTTACTATTGCTAGCTAAAGGCGAGCAGTTCTTC. Translated, it gives CASSLLLLAKGEQFF. The rearrangement links TRBV7-8 to TRBJ2-1; tentatively, D is TRBD2 (5 bases). CDR1 SGHVS and CDR2 FQNEAQ come from the germline V gene. Trimming left V 2 bases short and J 10 bases short, with 18 bases between. The length of the CDR3 is 15 residues.

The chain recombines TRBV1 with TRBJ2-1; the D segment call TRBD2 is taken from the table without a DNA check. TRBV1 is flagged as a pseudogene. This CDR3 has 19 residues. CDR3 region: CTSSHKPFERGEIGLEQFF. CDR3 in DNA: TGCACCAGCAGCCACAAGCCCTTTGAGCGGGGCGAAATAGGGCTTGAGCAGTTCTTC.